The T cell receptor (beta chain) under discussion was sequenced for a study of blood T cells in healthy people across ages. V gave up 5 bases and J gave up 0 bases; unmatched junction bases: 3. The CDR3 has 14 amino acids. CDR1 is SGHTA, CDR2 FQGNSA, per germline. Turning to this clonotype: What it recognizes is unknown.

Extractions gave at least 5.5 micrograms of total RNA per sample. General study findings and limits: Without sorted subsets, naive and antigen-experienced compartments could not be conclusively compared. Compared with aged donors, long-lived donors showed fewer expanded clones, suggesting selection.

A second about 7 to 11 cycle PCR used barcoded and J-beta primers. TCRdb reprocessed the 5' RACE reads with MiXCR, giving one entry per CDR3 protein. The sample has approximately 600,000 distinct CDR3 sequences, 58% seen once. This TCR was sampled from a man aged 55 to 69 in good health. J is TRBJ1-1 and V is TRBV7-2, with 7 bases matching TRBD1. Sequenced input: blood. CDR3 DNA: TGTGCCAGCAGCCCGGGACAGATGAACACTGAAGCTTTCTTT. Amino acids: CASSPGQMNTEAFF.